This passage covers 9 T cell receptor beta chains from one sample sequenced in a study of blood T cell repertoires in COVID-19 (TCRdb year 2020). Library preparation used the immunoSEQ multiplex PCR assay. The table was pulled from immuneACCESS by TCRdb, which kept in-frame rearrangements only. Such tables lose some clones; where checked, under half of the loss comes from unresolved V genes, and the rest has no known cause. The sample includes tens of thousands of clones, with 75% to 95% observed a single time. The leading ten clones occupy under 0.8% of the sample. Sequences were obtained from peripheral blood. These TCRs come from a woman older than 75 with acute or convalescent COVID-19.

The chain carries TRBV18 and TRBJ2-4, with a tentative D call TRBD2 (7 bases). CDR1 and CDR2 (germline): KGHSH, LQKENI. The V end lost 2 bases, the J end lost 3 bases, and 14 bases lay between the germline ends. This CDR3 region has 16 residues. CDR3 bases: TGTGCCAGCTCACCAACGGGCGGGGGCCTCAAAAACATTCAGTACTTC. It codes for CASSPTGGGLKNIQYF.

J is TRBJ2-1 and V is TRBV7-2; D possibly corresponds to TRBD2 (6 bases). This CDR3 contains 13 residues. The germline CDR1 and CDR2 sequences are SGHTA and FQGNSA. V shed 9 bases and J shed 2 bases, with 11 bases lying between them. This chain's CDR3 is CASREVTYNEQFF. CDR3 DNA: TGTGCCAGTAGGGAGGTTACCTACAATGAGCAGTTCTTC.

The rearrangement links TRBV10-3 to TRBJ1-2; TRBD1 might be the D (6 bases). Germline CDR1 and CDR2: ENHRY and SYGVKD. There are 13 residues in the CDR3. V lost 11 bases, J lost 0 bases, and 13 bases lay in between. Here the CDR3 reads CASGPGANYGYTF. As DNA, the CDR3 is TGTGCCTCCGGCCCAGGGGCTAACTATGGCTACACCTTC.

The gene calls are TRBV3-1 (or the pseudogene TRBV3-2) and TRBJ2-5, with a possible D match to TRBD2 (5 bases). The V end lost 1 base, the J end lost 2 bases, and 8 bases lay between the germline ends. The CDR3 loop spans 14 amino acids. CDR1 LGHDT and CDR2 YNNKEL come from the germline V gene (reference sequence). CDR3 region: CASSQGRRQETQYF. For the CDR3, the DNA is TGTGCCAGCAGCCAAGGGAGGAGACAAGAGACCCAGTACTTC.

V gene TRBV19 combines with J gene TRBJ1-4; possible D gene TRBD1, 6 bases. The CDR3 is 18 amino acids. Trimming pared 0 bases from V and 8 bases from J, leaving 22 bases between. Germline V lookup: CDR1 LNHDA, CDR2 SQIVND (reference sequence). The CDR3 nucleotides read TGTGCCAGTAGTATAGATCGGCACAGGGTAGGCGCTGTGGAAAAACTGTTTTTT. Protein: CASSIDRHRVGAVEKLFF.

The chain recombines TRBV7-9 with TRBJ2-1; 9 positions match TRBD2. The junction had 7 bases not matched to a gene; V was cut back by 5 bases and J by 8 bases. The CDR3 extends over 14 amino acids. CDR1 is SEHNR and CDR2 is FQNEAQ in the germline V gene (reference sequence). CDR3 DNA: TGTGCCAGCAGCCGACTAGCGGATGGGGATGAGCAGTTCTTC. It encodes CASSRLADGDEQFF.

This rearrangement joins TRBV7-9 to TRBJ2-7; 10 bases match TRBD1. Trimming cost V 4 bases and J 4 bases; bases outside gene matches: 7. CDR1 and CDR2 (germline): SEHNR, FQNEAQ (reference sequence). This CDR3 is built from 15 residues. CDR3 DNA sequence: TGTGCCAGCAGCTCAGGGACAGGGGACGGATACGAGCAGTACTTC. This translates into CASSSGTGDGYEQYF.

The chain uses TRBV6-5 and TRBJ2-1; D may be TRBD1 (6 bases). CDR3 length: 15 amino acids. V was clipped by 6 bases and J by 8 bases, with 20 bases between them. CDR1 is MNHEY and CDR2 is SVGAGI in the germline V gene. The CDR3 DNA follows: TGTGCCAGCAGCTCAATTATTAGGTCAGGGGATGAGCAGTTCTTC. It yields the protein CASSSIIRSGDEQFF.

The V gene is TRBV29-1, the J gene TRBJ1-2; D possibly corresponds to TRBD1 (5 bases). Trimming cost V 4 bases and J 0 bases, with 9 bases left between them. This CDR3 contains 13 residues. The germline V gene encodes CDR1 SQVTM and CDR2 ANQGSEA. The CDR3 reads CSVADRPNYGYTF. As DNA, the CDR3 is TGCAGCGTTGCCGACAGACCTAACTATGGCTACACCTTC.